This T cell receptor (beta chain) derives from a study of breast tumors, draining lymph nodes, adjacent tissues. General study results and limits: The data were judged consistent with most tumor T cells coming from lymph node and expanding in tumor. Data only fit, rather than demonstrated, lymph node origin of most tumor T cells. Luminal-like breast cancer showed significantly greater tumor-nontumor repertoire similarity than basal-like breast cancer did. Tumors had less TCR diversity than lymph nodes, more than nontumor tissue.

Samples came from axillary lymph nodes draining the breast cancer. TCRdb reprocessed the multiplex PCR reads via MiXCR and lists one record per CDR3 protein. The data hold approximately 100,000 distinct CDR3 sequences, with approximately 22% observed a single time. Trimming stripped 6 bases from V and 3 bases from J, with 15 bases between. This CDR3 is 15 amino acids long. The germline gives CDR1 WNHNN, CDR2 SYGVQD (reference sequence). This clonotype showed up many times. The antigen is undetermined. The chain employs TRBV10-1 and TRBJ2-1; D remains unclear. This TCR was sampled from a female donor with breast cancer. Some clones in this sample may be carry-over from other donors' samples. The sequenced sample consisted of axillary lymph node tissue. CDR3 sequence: CASRCLVLLYNEQFF. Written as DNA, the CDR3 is TGCGCCAGCAGGTGTCTAGTCCTGCTCTACAATGAGCAGTTCTTC.